This passage covers 15 T cell receptor beta chains from one sample sequenced in a study of cytomegalovirus exposure and HLA in healthy donors. The PCR employed 60 Vbeta primers together with 13 Jbeta primers. Only in-frame clones appear in the TCRdb table, and some are missing; sequencing was by immunoSEQ multiplex PCR. The sample lists over 130,000 clones, about four fifths seen once, with around 2.6% in the top ten. The sample taken for sequencing was PBMCs. The receptor set was obtained from a male donor in good health and CMV-seronegative.

The V call is TRBV11-2, the J call TRBJ2-1, with 8 bases matching TRBD2. The germline V gene encodes CDR1 SGHAT and CDR2 FQNNGV. The junction had 3 bases not matched to a gene; V was cut back by 7 bases and J by 7 bases. This CDR3 region has 12 residues. In nucleotides, the CDR3 is TGTGCCAGCAACCGGGAGGGAAATGAGCAGTTCTTC. This gives the protein CASNREGNEQFF.

J is TRBJ2-7 and V is TRBV7-6; 7 bases map to TRBD2. Unmatched junction bases numbered 13, after V lost 4 bases and J lost 1 base. The CDR3 extends over 17 amino acids. Germline assignment: CDR1 SGHVS and CDR2 FNYEAQ. CDR3: CASSWGGEGPKSYEQYF. The CDR3 nucleotides are TGTGCCAGCAGCTGGGGGGGGGAGGGACCGAAATCCTACGAGCAGTACTTC.

About this clone itself: This same CDR3 is encoded by further DNA sequences in the sample. The CDR3 loop reads CASRGKMNTEAFF. The CDR3 nucleotides read TGTGCCAGTAGGGGCAAAATGAACACTGAAGCTTTCTTT. This chain connects TRBV4-2 to TRBJ1-1, with a tentative D call TRBD1 (5 bases). CDR1 LGHNA and CDR2 YNFKEQ come from the germline V gene. The CDR3 extends over 13 amino acids. Trimming stripped 9 bases from V and 0 bases from J, with 11 bases between.

The chain is built from TRBV30 and TRBJ1-4; no clear D gene. This CDR3 comprises 12 residues. Between the trimmed V and J ends, which lost 1 base and 8 bases, there was a span of 8 bases. Germline CDR1 and CDR2: GTSNPN and SVGIG (reference sequence). Here the CDR3 reads CAWSGRSEKLFF. The CDR3 bases are TGTGCCTGGAGTGGGCGTAGCGAAAAACTGTTTTTT.

J is TRBJ1-3 and V is TRBV7-9; D is possibly TRBD1 (5 bases). CDR1 is SEHNR and CDR2 is FQNEAQ in the germline V gene (reference sequence). The CDR3 is 14 amino acids. V was pared by 1 base and J by 5 bases, with 9 bases between. CDR3 region: CASSLEGMRNTIYF. For the CDR3, the DNA is TGTGCCAGCAGCTTAGAGGGGATGAGAAACACCATATATTTT.

The rearrangement uses TRBV6-5 and TRBJ2-7; D perhaps matches TRBD2 (6 bases). Germline assignment: CDR1 MNHEY and CDR2 SVGAGI. The CDR3 runs 15 residues. V was shortened by 5 bases and J by 5 bases, with 19 bases between the two germline ends. CDR3 DNA: TGTGCCAGCAGTCACGGGACTGGAGTTTTGAACGAGCAGTACTTC. It yields the protein CASSHGTGVLNEQYF.

Of note for this clone: Germline and junction disagree at one end, which may indicate a read error. The V and J genes are TRBV7-9 and TRBJ2-3; 7 bases are a match to TRBD1. Germline CDR1 and CDR2: SEHNR and FQNEAQ (reference sequence). CDR3 length: 15 residues. This CDR3 is CSSSLHGTVYDTQYF. The CDR3 DNA reads as TGTTCCAGCAGCTTACACGGGACAGTGTATGATACGCAGTATTTT.

This chain links TRBV6-5 with TRBJ2-5; TRBD2 aligns across 9 bases. Germline CDR1 reads MNHEY; CDR2 reads SVGAGI. V was clipped by 8 bases and J by 1 base; unmatched bases: 2. This CDR3 spans 13 amino acids. CDR3 region: CASLSGSQETQYF. The CDR3 DNA is TGTGCCAGCCTTAGCGGGAGCCAAGAGACCCAGTACTTC.

This clone was seen a handful of times. This chain uses TRBV7-4 with TRBJ2-7, with D uncertain. This CDR3 has 12 amino acids. Trimming removed 7 bases from V and 0 bases from J, with 7 bases in between. The germline CDR1 and CDR2 sequences are SGHVT and SQSDAQ. CDR3 bases: TGTGCCAGCAATATTGTCTCCTACGAGCAGTACTTC. This gives the protein CASNIVSYEQYF.

CDR3 region: CSATGQSNYGYTF. In DNA, the CDR3 is TGCAGCGCTACGGGACAGTCTAACTATGGCTACACCTTC. The chain couples TRBV29-1 to TRBJ1-2; 7 nucleotides line up with TRBD1. The length of the CDR3 is 13 residues. The germline CDR1 and CDR2 sequences are SQVTM and ANQGSEA. Unmatched junction bases numbered 5, after V lost 7 bases and J lost 0 bases.

This sequence joins TRBV19 and TRBJ2-1, with D unresolved. This CDR3 is 12 amino acids long. Germline V CDR1 and CDR2: LNHDA, SQIVND (reference sequence). The V and J ends lost 5 bases and 5 bases respectively, with 7 bases between them. CDR3 DNA: TGTGCCAGTAGTCAGGTCCACAATGAGCAGTTCTTC. It yields the protein CASSQVHNEQFF.

J is TRBJ2-1 and V is TRBV29-1, with TRBD1 matching 11 bases. Germline trimming cut 4 bases from V and 12 bases from J; bases unmatched to any gene: 8. This CDR3 region has 13 residues. Germline loops: CDR1 SQVTM, CDR2 ANQGSEA. CDR3 residues: CSVGWTGGLGQFF. In DNA, the CDR3 is TGCAGCGTTGGCTGGACAGGGGGCCTGGGGCAGTTCTTC.

CDR3 DNA sequence: TGTGCCAGCAGCTTAGCACCCCCGGGACAGGATTACACCGGGGAGCTGTTTTTT. It codes for CASSLAPPGQDYTGELFF. The chain carries TRBV7-6 and TRBJ2-2; 8 bases map to TRBD1. Trimming cost V 0 bases and J 3 bases; bases outside gene matches: 9. Germline CDR1 SGHVS, CDR2 FNYEAQ. CDR3 length: 18 residues.

This clone was counted between two and nine times. At the DNA level, this CDR3 is encoded by other sequences in the same sample as well. The V call is TRBV30, the J call TRBJ2-7; 8 nucleotides align to TRBD1. J gave up 3 bases and V 0 bases, and 1 base lay outside the gene matches. This CDR3 is 13 amino acids long. Germline lookup yields CDR1 GTSNPN and CDR2 SVGIG (reference sequence). The CDR3 nucleotides read TGTGCCTGGAGTGTAGGGACAGGCTACGAGCAGTACTTC. Amino acid sequence: CAWSVGTGYEQYF.

The chain uses TRBV10-3 and TRBJ2-3, with D maybe TRBD1 (6 bases). V lost 7 bases, J lost 10 bases, and 18 bases lay in between. Germline V gene sequence: CDR1 ENHRY, CDR2 SYGVKD. This CDR3 comprises 13 residues. For the CDR3, the DNA is TGTGCCATCACCTGGGGGCTGTACGACCCGCAGTATTTT. It yields the protein CAITWGLYDPQYF.